A single T cell receptor (beta chain) is shown here with its context. Its antigen remains unknown. Germline CDR1 SEHNR, CDR2 FQNEAQ (reference sequence). CDR3 size: 13 residues. The V end lost 0 bases, the J end lost 9 bases, and 9 bases lay between the germline ends. This record comes from a study of siplizumab effects on memory and regulatory T cells. Overall study results and limits: Proliferating Tregs taken from siplizumab cultures were not shown to have a confirmed suppressive function. The apparent diversity of naive T cells exceeded that of memory cells, and naive T cells seemed to make a major contribution to the alloresponse. The mapping of alloreactive clones to unstimulated subsets covered only a minor fraction of them. Siplizumab gave mappable alloreactive CD4+ clones an average Treg-derived fraction of less than 75%, against around 30% in controls.

Measured with immunoSEQ multiplex PCR; TCRdb has only the in-frame clones, and not every one. The sample has tens of thousands of clones; roughly 93% are singletons. The rearrangement uses TRBV7-9 and TRBJ2-1; tentative D call: TRBD2 (6 bases). This TCR was sampled from a human donor in good health. The sequencing sample was made of CD8+ T cells sorted from blood. The CDR3 region is CASSLASGGEQFF. CDR3 DNA sequence: TGTGCCAGCAGCTTAGCGTCCGGGGGTGAGCAGTTCTTC.